Listed below are T cell receptor beta chains from one sample, sequenced in a study of blood T cell repertoires in COVID-19. Here immunoSEQ multiplex PCR was the method, and the copy in TCRdb shows in-frame clones only, minus some. The data show tens of thousands of clones, with roughly nine tenths seen just once and about 26% held by the top ten. Sequencing was done on a sample of peripheral blood. Source of these receptors: a human donor in a cohort sampled during active COVID-19. CDR3s include the opening cysteine and the closing phenylalanine or tryptophan. The D gene is left open where the match is weak. Size is omitted from some rows. Given values are once, few, many or a class for expanded clones.

clone size: NA
V gene: TRBV28
J gene: TRBJ2-5
D gene: TRBD1
CDR3 protein: CASGDRAFQETQYF
CDR3 DNA: TGTGCCAGCGGGGACAGGGCGTTCCAAGAGACCCAGTACTTC

clone size: few
V gene: TRBV4-1
J gene: TRBJ1-2
D gene: NA
CDR3 protein: CASSQDMEGNGYTF
CDR3 DNA: TGCGCCAGCAGCCAAGATATGGAGGGGAACGGCTACACCTTC

clone size: once
V gene: TRBV6-6
J gene: TRBJ2-1
D gene: TRBD2
CDR3 protein: CASSPSGMYEQFF
CDR3 DNA: TGTGCCAGCAGCCCTAGCGGGATGTATGAGCAGTTCTTC

clone size: NA
V gene: TRBV6-2/TRBV6-3
J gene: TRBJ1-4
D gene: TRBD1
CDR3 protein: CASSDRGPGELFF
CDR3 DNA: TGTGCCAGCAGTGACAGGGGGCCGGGGGAACTGTTTTTT

clone size: NA
V gene: TRBV5-4
J gene: TRBJ2-5
D gene: NA
CDR3 protein: CASSLEVFFGSGQETQYF
CDR3 DNA: NA

clone size: NA
V gene: TRBV28
J gene: TRBJ1-1
D gene: TRBD1
CDR3 protein: CASRGQGRGTEAFF
CDR3 DNA: TGTGCCAGCAGGGGACAGGGGCGGGGCACTGAAGCTTTCTTT

clone size: few
V gene: TRBV3-1/TRBV3-2
J gene: TRBJ2-3
D gene: NA
CDR3 protein: CASGTPPADTQYF
CDR3 DNA: TGTGCCAGTGGGACTCCCCCCGCAGATACGCAGTATTTT

clone size: once
V gene: TRBV5-1
J gene: TRBJ1-1
D gene: NA
CDR3 protein: CASSLEGTPEAEAFF
CDR3 DNA: TGCGCCAGCAGCTTGGAAGGGACACCCGAGGCGGAAGCTTTCTTT

clone size: once
V gene: TRBV27
J gene: TRBJ2-1
D gene: NA
CDR3 protein: CASSLAGRGNEQFF
CDR3 DNA: TGTGCCAGCAGTTTAGCAGGCCGTGGGAATGAGCAGTTCTTC

clone size: NA
V gene: TRBV14
J gene: TRBJ2-5
D gene: TRBD2
CDR3 protein: CASSLGLAGAGGTQYF
CDR3 DNA: TGTGCCAGCAGCCTGGGACTAGCGGGAGCTGGCGGGACCCAGTACTTC

clone size: NA
V gene: TRBV30
J gene: TRBJ2-1
D gene: NA
CDR3 protein: CACGISNYNEQFF
CDR3 DNA: TGTGCCTGCGGGATTTCTAACTACAATGAGCAGTTCTTC

clone size: NA
V gene: TRBV24-1
J gene: TRBJ2-1
D gene: NA
CDR3 protein: CATSEQAGAYNEQFF
CDR3 DNA: TGTGCCACCAGTGAACAAGCGGGTGCCTACAATGAGCAGTTCTTC

clone size: NA
V gene: TRBV7-3
J gene: TRBJ2-3
D gene: TRBD2
CDR3 protein: CASSLRRSSGMNTQYF
CDR3 DNA: TGTGCCAGCAGCTTACGTCGGTCTAGCGGGATGAATACGCAGTATTTT

clone size: NA
V gene: TRBV18
J gene: TRBJ1-4
D gene: TRBD1
CDR3 protein: CASSPRQGAGEKLFF
CDR3 DNA: TGTGCCAGCTCACCCCGGCAGGGGGCGGGAGAAAAACTGTTTTTT

clone size: NA
V gene: TRBV24-1
J gene: TRBJ2-5
D gene: TRBD1
CDR3 protein: CATSEKTGARETQYF
CDR3 DNA: TGTGCCACCAGTGAGAAGACAGGGGCCCGGGAGACCCAGTACTTC

clone size: NA
V gene: TRBV9
J gene: TRBJ1-4
D gene: NA
CDR3 protein: CASSVTGRANEKLFF
CDR3 DNA: TGTGCCAGCAGCGTAACAGGGCGGGCTAATGAAAAACTGTTTTTT

clone size: NA
V gene: TRBV6-2/TRBV6-3
J gene: TRBJ1-2
D gene: NA
CDR3 protein: CASSYRGDGYTF
CDR3 DNA: TGTGCCAGCAGTTACCGAGGTGATGGCTACACCTTC

clone size: NA
V gene: TRBV9
J gene: TRBJ2-1
D gene: TRBD2
CDR3 protein: CASSEREGLGDEQFF
CDR3 DNA: TGTGCCAGCAGCGAGCGGGAGGGCCTTGGGGATGAGCAGTTCTTC

clone size: NA
V gene: TRBV19
J gene: TRBJ1-2
D gene: TRBD1
CDR3 protein: CASSIDRGQGGYTF
CDR3 DNA: TGTGCCAGTAGTATCGACAGGGGGCAAGGTGGCTACACCTTC

clone size: NA
V gene: TRBV20-1
J gene: TRBJ2-3
D gene: NA
CDR3 protein: CSASRSGFSTDTQYF
CDR3 DNA: TGCAGTGCTAGTCGCTCAGGGTTTAGCACAGATACGCAGTATTTT

clone size: NA
V gene: TRBV3-1/TRBV3-2
J gene: TRBJ2-1
D gene: NA
CDR3 protein: CASSQDSVRSSYNEQFF
CDR3 DNA: TGTGCCAGCAGCCAAGACAGCGTTCGGAGCTCCTACAATGAGCAGTTCTTC

clone size: NA
V gene: TRBV30
J gene: TRBJ1-2
D gene: TRBD1
CDR3 protein: CAWRITGGPVGGYTF
CDR3 DNA: TGTGCCTGGAGAATCACAGGGGGCCCTGTGGGAGGCTACACCTTC

clone size: NA
V gene: TRBV5-1
J gene: TRBJ2-5
D gene: TRBD2
CDR3 protein: CASSNSGGEAETQYF
CDR3 DNA: TGCGCCAGCAGCAATAGCGGGGGGGAAGCAGAGACCCAGTACTTC

clone size: NA
V gene: TRBV19
J gene: TRBJ2-7
D gene: NA
CDR3 protein: CASSIGPKGAQVNEQYF
CDR3 DNA: TGTGCCAGTAGTATAGGCCCCAAGGGAGCCCAGGTCAACGAGCAGTACTTC

clone size: NA
V gene: TRBV11-3
J gene: TRBJ2-2
D gene: TRBD2
CDR3 protein: CASSLDRSSGGTGELFF
CDR3 DNA: TGTGCCAGCAGCTTAGATCGGTCTAGCGGGGGGACCGGGGAGCTGTTTTTT

clone size: NA
V gene: TRBV11-1
J gene: TRBJ2-3
D gene: TRBD2
CDR3 protein: CASSLAASGGVRTDTQYF
CDR3 DNA: TGTGCCAGCAGCTTAGCTGCTAGCGGGGGGGTACGCACAGATACGCAGTATTTT

clone size: NA
V gene: TRBV18
J gene: TRBJ2-3
D gene: TRBD2
CDR3 protein: CASSFRAGSTDTQYF
CDR3 DNA: TGTGCCAGCTCGTTCCGAGCGGGGAGCACAGATACGCAGTATTTT

clone size: NA
V gene: TRBV19
J gene: TRBJ1-1
D gene: NA
CDR3 protein: CASSWREVNTEAFF
CDR3 DNA: TGTGCCAGTAGCTGGAGGGAGGTGAACACTGAAGCTTTCTTT

clone size: NA
V gene: TRBV5-1
J gene: TRBJ1-3
D gene: NA
CDR3 protein: CASSLEDSSSGNTIYF
CDR3 DNA: TGCGCCAGCAGCTTGGAAGACTCCAGCTCTGGAAACACCATATATTTT

clone size: few
V gene: TRBV4-2
J gene: TRBJ1-6
D gene: TRBD1
CDR3 protein: CASSLTFTGRGVGSPLHF
CDR3 DNA: TGTGCCAGCAGCCTAACCTTTACCGGCAGGGGGGTAGGATCACCCCTCCACTTT

clone size: NA
V gene: TRBV5-1
J gene: TRBJ1-1
D gene: NA
CDR3 protein: CASSLGPDTEAFF
CDR3 DNA: TGCGCCAGCAGCTTGGGCCCGGACACTGAAGCTTTCTTT

clone size: NA
V gene: TRBV18
J gene: TRBJ1-1
D gene: TRBD1
CDR3 protein: CASSPQGAMNTEAFF
CDR3 DNA: TGTGCCAGCTCACCACAGGGGGCGATGAACACTGAAGCTTTCTTT

clone size: NA
V gene: TRBV30
J gene: TRBJ1-4
D gene: NA
CDR3 protein: CAWSDHNGRGEKLFF
CDR3 DNA: TGTGCCTGGAGTGACCATAACGGTAGGGGTGAGAAACTGTTTTTT

clone size: NA
V gene: TRBV19
J gene: TRBJ2-5
D gene: NA
CDR3 protein: CASSIDVLGVETQYF
CDR3 DNA: TGTGCCAGTAGTATAGATGTATTAGGGGTCGAGACCCAGTACTTC

clone size: few
V gene: TRBV5-1
J gene: TRBJ1-4
D gene: TRBD1
CDR3 protein: CASSLQTGSNEKLFF
CDR3 DNA: TGCGCCAGCAGCCTACAGACAGGGTCTAATGAAAAACTGTTTTTT

clone size: NA
V gene: TRBV2
J gene: TRBJ2-5
D gene: NA
CDR3 protein: CASTLNGGEKTQYF
CDR3 DNA: TGTGCCAGCACCCTAAATGGAGGGGAAAAGACCCAGTACTTC

clone size: NA
V gene: TRBV18
J gene: TRBJ2-1
D gene: TRBD2
CDR3 protein: CASSPRMGTSGINEQFF
CDR3 DNA: TGTGCCAGCTCACCACGCATGGGGACTAGCGGGATAAATGAGCAGTTCTTC

clone size: NA
V gene: TRBV5-1
J gene: TRBJ2-5
D gene: TRBD2
CDR3 protein: CASSLQASGGQETQYF
CDR3 DNA: TGCGCCAGCAGCTTGCAGGCTAGCGGGGGCCAAGAGACCCAGTACTTC

clone size: NA
V gene: TRBV12-5
J gene: TRBJ2-3
D gene: TRBD1
CDR3 protein: CASGPQGGYTQYF
CDR3 DNA: TGTGCTAGTGGTCCGCAAGGGGGCTATACGCAGTATTTT

clone size: few
V gene: TRBV29-1
J gene: TRBJ2-2
D gene: NA
CDR3 protein: CSVLWDSSAGELFF
CDR3 DNA: TGCAGCGTCCTTTGGGACTCGAGTGCCGGGGAGCTGTTTTTT

clone size: NA
V gene: TRBV20-1
J gene: TRBJ2-7
D gene: TRBD1
CDR3 protein: CSASGGRGQTYEQYF
CDR3 DNA: TGCAGTGCTAGTGGGGGTAGGGGACAGACATACGAGCAGTACTTC

clone size: NA
V gene: TRBV7-9
J gene: TRBJ2-1
D gene: TRBD2
CDR3 protein: CASSLASGGVYNEQFF
CDR3 DNA: TGTGCCAGCAGCTTAGCTAGTGGGGGGGTGTACAATGAGCAGTTCTTC

clone size: NA
V gene: TRBV7-8
J gene: TRBJ2-3
D gene: TRBD1
CDR3 protein: CASSLVKGASDTQYF
CDR3 DNA: TGTGCCAGCAGCTTAGTCAAGGGGGCATCAGATACGCAGTATTTT

clone size: NA
V gene: TRBV5-5
J gene: TRBJ2-7
D gene: TRBD1
CDR3 protein: CASSPVPDRGHEQYF
CDR3 DNA: TGTGCCAGCAGCCCAGTCCCGGACAGGGGGCACGAGCAGTACTTC

clone size: NA
V gene: TRBV5-1
J gene: TRBJ2-3
D gene: TRBD2
CDR3 protein: CASSLTSGRDTQYF
CDR3 DNA: TGCGCCAGCAGCTTGACTAGCGGGAGAGATACGCAGTATTTT

clone size: NA
V gene: TRBV7-3
J gene: TRBJ2-2
D gene: TRBD2
CDR3 protein: CASSLNPGLANTGELFF
CDR3 DNA: TGTGCCAGCAGCCTAAACCCGGGACTAGCGAACACCGGGGAGCTGTTTTTT

clone size: NA
V gene: TRBV7-8
J gene: TRBJ1-3
D gene: NA
CDR3 protein: CASSLGGGETGNTIYF
CDR3 DNA: TGTGCCAGCAGCTTAGGGGGCGGAGAAACTGGAAACACCATATATTTT

clone size: NA
V gene: TRBV6-6
J gene: TRBJ1-6
D gene: TRBD1
CDR3 protein: CASSRQGITYNSPLHF
CDR3 DNA: TGTGCCAGCAGTCGACAGGGGATCACGTATAATTCACCCCTCCACTTT

clone size: NA
V gene: TRBV7-9
J gene: TRBJ1-2
D gene: TRBD1
CDR3 protein: CASSLGQVNYGYTF
CDR3 DNA: TGTGCCAGCAGCCTAGGACAGGTTAACTATGGCTACACCTTC

clone size: NA
V gene: TRBV5-1
J gene: TRBJ1-2
D gene: NA
CDR3 protein: CAPSPRGGADNYGYTF
CDR3 DNA: TGCGCCCCCAGCCCGCGGGGGGGGGCCGATAACTATGGCTACACCTTC

clone size: NA
V gene: TRBV6-6
J gene: TRBJ2-2
D gene: TRBD2
CDR3 protein: CASSSRGGARAGELFF
CDR3 DNA: TGTGCCAGCAGTTCTCGCGGGGGGGCCAGGGCCGGGGAGCTGTTTTTT

clone size: NA
V gene: TRBV6-5
J gene: TRBJ2-5
D gene: NA
CDR3 protein: CASSNRRGETQYF
CDR3 DNA: TGTGCCAGCAGCAATAGGCGCGGGGAGACCCAGTACTTC

clone size: NA
V gene: TRBV10-3
J gene: TRBJ2-3
D gene: TRBD2
CDR3 protein: CAISESREGTDTQYF
CDR3 DNA: TGTGCCATCAGTGAGTCGCGGGAGGGCACAGATACGCAGTATTTT

clone size: NA
V gene: TRBV19
J gene: TRBJ2-5
D gene: TRBD1
CDR3 protein: CASSIGGQGGFLGTQYF
CDR3 DNA: TGTGCCAGTAGTATAGGCGGACAGGGGGGTTTTTTAGGGACCCAGTACTTC

clone size: NA
V gene: TRBV4-3
J gene: TRBJ2-5
D gene: TRBD2
CDR3 protein: CASSQDGRGGETQYF
CDR3 DNA: TGCGCCAGCAGCCAGGACGGGAGGGGAGGAGAGACCCAGTACTTC

clone size: NA
V gene: TRBV27
J gene: TRBJ1-4
D gene: NA
CDR3 protein: CASSFSRTNEKLFF
CDR3 DNA: TGTGCCAGCAGTTTTAGCCGGACTAATGAAAAACTGTTTTTT

clone size: NA
V gene: TRBV7-2
J gene: TRBJ1-3
D gene: NA
CDR3 protein: CASSVRDGGNTIYF
CDR3 DNA: TGTGCCAGCAGCGTCCGGGATGGGGGAAACACCATATATTTT

clone size: NA
V gene: TRBV11-2
J gene: TRBJ2-2
D gene: NA
CDR3 protein: CASSLVALSGELFF
CDR3 DNA: TGTGCCAGCAGCTTAGTCGCCCTGAGCGGGGAGCTGTTTTTT

clone size: NA
V gene: TRBV5-1
J gene: TRBJ1-1
D gene: TRBD1
CDR3 protein: CASSFQTGGSTEAFF
CDR3 DNA: TGCGCCAGCAGCTTTCAGACAGGGGGTAGCACTGAAGCTTTCTTT

clone size: NA
V gene: TRBV30
J gene: TRBJ1-5
D gene: TRBD1
CDR3 protein: CAWSVLGQGAGQPQHF
CDR3 DNA: TGTGCCTGGAGTGTTCTGGGACAGGGGGCAGGGCAGCCCCAGCATTTT